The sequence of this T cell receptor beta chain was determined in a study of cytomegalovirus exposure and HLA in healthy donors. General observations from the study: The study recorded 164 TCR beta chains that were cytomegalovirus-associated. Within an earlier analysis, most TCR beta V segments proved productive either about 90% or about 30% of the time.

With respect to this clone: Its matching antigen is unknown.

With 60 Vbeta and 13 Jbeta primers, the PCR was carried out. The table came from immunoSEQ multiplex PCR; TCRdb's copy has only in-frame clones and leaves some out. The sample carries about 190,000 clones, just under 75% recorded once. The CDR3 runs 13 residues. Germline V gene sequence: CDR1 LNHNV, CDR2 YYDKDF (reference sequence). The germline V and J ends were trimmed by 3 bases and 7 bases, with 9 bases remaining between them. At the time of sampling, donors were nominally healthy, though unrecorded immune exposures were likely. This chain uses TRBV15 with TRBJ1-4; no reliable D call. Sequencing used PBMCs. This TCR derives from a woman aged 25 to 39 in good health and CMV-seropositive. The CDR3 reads CATSRRAREKLFF. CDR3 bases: TGTGCCACCAGCAGGAGGGCGCGTGAAAAACTGTTTTTT.